The 19 T cell receptor beta chains below all came from one sample that was sequenced in a study of technical replicates of blood from a handful of donors. Measured with immunoSEQ multiplex PCR; TCRdb has only the in-frame clones, and not every one. The repertoire holds tens of thousands of clones, with roughly 94% as singletons. Sequences were obtained from T cells isolated from PBMCs. The receptors come from a human donor in good health.

This clone appeared a single time. The chain is built from TRBV6-6 and TRBJ2-1; the D gene is possibly TRBD2 (7 bases). The CDR3 sequence is 14 residues long. The V end was cut by 6 bases, the J end by 4 bases, with 13 bases between. The germline V gene has CDR1 MNHNY and CDR2 SVGAGI (reference sequence). The CDR3 reads CASSRGRGYNEQFF. The DNA for the CDR3 is TGTGCCAGCAGCCGGGGGCGGGGGTACAATGAGCAGTTCTTC.

The CDR3 nucleotides are TGTGCCAGCAGCTCAAACCCAGGACAGAACACTGAAGCTTTCTTT. Encoded protein: CASSSNPGQNTEAFF. The V gene is TRBV7-9, the J gene TRBJ1-1; TRBD1 is a possible D gene (5 bases). The CDR3 runs 15 residues. CDR1 and CDR2 from the germline V gene are SEHNR and FQNEAQ (reference sequence). V was cut by 4 bases and J by 1 base, with 13 bases left in between. The full variable domain, with the rest looked up from reference TRBV7-9 and TRBJ1-1, is DTGVSQNPRHKITKRGQNVTFRCDPISEHNRLYWYRQTLGQGPEFLTYFQNEAQLEKSRLLSDRFSAERPKGSFSTLEIQRTEQGDSAMYLCASSSNPGQNTEAFFGQGTRLTVV.

The J gene is TRBJ1-2, the V gene TRBV19; 7 positions agree with TRBD1. The CDR3 has 13 amino acids. In germline, CDR1 is LNHDA, CDR2 SQIVND (reference sequence). J was trimmed by 6 bases and V by 3 bases; bases with no gene match: 4. The CDR3 region is CASSMRGQDGYTF. CDR3 in DNA: TGTGCCAGTAGTATGAGGGGGCAGGATGGCTACACCTTC.

V gene TRBV4-1 combines with J gene TRBJ2-1, with 10 bases that match TRBD2. The germline V gene encodes CDR1 MGHRA and CDR2 YSYEKL. The CDR3 spans 15 residues. After removal of 6 bases from V and 3 bases from J, the junction contained 5 bases not matched to a gene. The DNA of the CDR3 is TGCGCCAGCAGATTAGCGGGGGGCATCTACAATGAGCAGTTCTTC. Translated: CASRLAGGIYNEQFF.

The chain's CDR3 is CASRTGRNYGYTF. The CDR3 DNA sequence: TGTGCCAGCAGGACAGGGAGAAATTATGGCTACACCTTC. V and J are TRBV27 and TRBJ1-2, with 7 bases aligning to TRBD1. V shed 6 bases and J 5 bases; nucleotides not matched to a gene: 6. Germline assignment: CDR1 MNHEY and CDR2 SMNVEV (reference sequence). This CDR3 is built from 13 residues.

The V gene is TRBV9, the J gene TRBJ1-2; 7 bases are shared with TRBD1. V gave up 4 bases and J gave up 5 bases; unmatched junction bases: 8. Germline CDR1 SGDLS, CDR2 YYNGEE. This CDR3 contains 14 residues. The CDR3 loop is CASSLRDSRYGYTF. The CDR3 bases are TGTGCCAGCAGCCTACGGGACAGCCGGTATGGCTACACCTTC.

This sequence joins TRBV28 and TRBJ2-5, with D perhaps matching TRBD2 (7 bases). The CDR3 runs to 16 residues. The germline V gene encodes CDR1 MDHEN and CDR2 SYDVKM. Trimming took off 7 bases at V and 0 bases at J, with 18 bases between the two ends. CDR3 loop: CASTLRRGPDQETQYF. The CDR3 coding sequence is TGTGCCAGCACCTTACGGCGGGGGCCCGACCAAGAGACCCAGTACTTC.

This rearrangement joins TRBV11-2 to TRBJ1-1; no clear D. Germline values: CDR1 SGHAT, CDR2 FQNNGV. This CDR3 region has 13 residues. The ends were cut back, 5 bases at V and 4 bases at J, with 11 bases in the middle. Here the CDR3 DNA reads TGTGCCAGCAGCCCTCGACTTTCCACTGAAGCTTTCTTT. Translated, it gives CASSPRLSTEAFF.

The J gene is TRBJ1-1, the V gene TRBV6-6; 7 bases agree with TRBD1. This CDR3 comprises 16 residues. V shed 0 bases and J 1 base; nucleotides not matched to a gene: 5. CDR1 is MNHNY, CDR2 SVGAGI, per germline (reference sequence). The CDR3 protein is CASSYSRRTGNTEAFF. The DNA of the CDR3 is TGTGCCAGCAGTTACTCACGCCGGACAGGGAACACTGAAGCTTTCTTT.

The chain employs TRBV7-6 and TRBJ1-5; D is undetermined. This CDR3 spans 18 amino acids. Trimming took off 2 bases at V and 3 bases at J, with 20 bases between the two ends. Germline V lookup: CDR1 SGHVS, CDR2 FNYEAQ. The CDR3 coding sequence is TGTGCCAGCAGCTTAATAGTAAGTGAGGGTATCTACAATCAGCCCCAGCATTTT. Amino acids: CASSLIVSEGIYNQPQHF.

The chain has TRBV6-5 and TRBJ2-2; 11 bases map to TRBD2. The CDR3 runs to 16 residues. CDR1 is MNHEY, CDR2 SVGAGI, per germline. The trim removed 2 bases at V and 5 bases at J, leaving 4 bases unmatched. The CDR3 region has the DNA TGTGCCAGCAGTTACGCGGGACTAGCGGAGACCGGGGAGCTGTTTTTT. Its protein is CASSYAGLAETGELFF.

CDR3 in DNA: TGCGCCAGCAGCCAATTTTTGGGGCGCTTGGAAAAACTGTTTTTT. Protein sequence: CASSQFLGRLEKLFF. This chain links TRBV4-1 with TRBJ1-4; TRBD1 might be the D (5 bases). The CDR3 loop spans 15 amino acids. V lost 2 bases to trimming and J lost 8 bases, with 15 bases between them. Germline lookup yields CDR1 MGHRA and CDR2 YSYEKL.

The chain combines TRBV28 with TRBJ2-7; TRBD1 agrees at 7 bases. Germline loops: CDR1 MDHEN, CDR2 SYDVKM. With V trimmed by 6 bases and J by 3 bases, 8 bases remained unmatched. The CDR3 has 14 residues. The CDR3 spells CASRPGQRLYEQYF. In DNA form, the CDR3 reads TGTGCCAGCAGACCGGGACAGCGACTCTACGAGCAGTACTTC.

This rearrangement joins TRBV5-4 to TRBJ2-3; TRBD2 matches at 7 bases. CDR1 is SGHNT and CDR2 is YYREEE in the germline V gene (reference sequence). This CDR3 spans 14 amino acids. J gave up 4 bases and V 7 bases, and 9 bases lay outside the gene matches. CDR3 protein: CASSLAEWADTQYF. The CDR3 DNA reads as TGTGCCAGCTCCCTAGCGGAGTGGGCAGATACGCAGTATTTT.

The chain recombines TRBV5-6 with TRBJ2-1; the match to TRBD2 covers 8 bases. Germline-derived CDR1 and CDR2 are SGHDT and YYEEEE. The CDR3 spans 14 residues. V lost 0 bases, J lost 15 bases, and 11 bases stayed unmatched. The CDR3 here is CASSLGSTGLVGFF. The CDR3 DNA reads as TGTGCCAGCAGCTTGGGATCTACGGGACTAGTTGGGTTCTTC.

The V and J genes are TRBV2 and TRBJ1-5; D gene uncertain. The CDR3 has 15 residues. Looked up from germline, CDR1 is SNHLY and CDR2 is FYNNEI. V dropped 6 bases and J dropped 1 base, with 13 bases sitting between them. The CDR3 nucleotides read TGTGCCAGCAGGCCCCTCGAGGTCAGCAATCAGCCCCAGCATTTT. Translation gives CASRPLEVSNQPQHF.

The chain is built from TRBV27 and TRBJ2-7; D possibly corresponds to TRBD2 (7 bases). The V gene's germline CDR1 is MNHEY and CDR2 SMNVEV (reference sequence). The CDR3 covers 19 residues. The V gene lost 3 bases and the J gene lost 2 bases, with 26 bases spanning the gap. CDR3 in DNA: TGTGCCAGCAGTTTCACTGTACAGGGAGGGCGTATTCTCCCCTACGAGCAGTACTTC. This sequence encodes CASSFTVQGGRILPYEQYF.

V and J are TRBV5-1 and TRBJ2-3; 8 nucleotides agree with TRBD2. The V and J ends lost 0 bases and 6 bases, in that order; junction bases with no gene match: 9. Germline lookup yields CDR1 SGHRS and CDR2 YFSETQ. There are 16 residues in the CDR3. The CDR3 loop is CASSLAGGGLADTQYF. CDR3 nucleotides: TGCGCCAGCAGCTTGGCCGGCGGGGGGCTGGCCGATACGCAGTATTTT.

The V and J genes are TRBV2 and TRBJ1-3; no clear D. The CDR3 has 14 amino acids. Germline V gives CDR1 SNHLY, CDR2 FYNNEI. Trimming stripped 2 bases from V and 3 bases from J, with 8 bases between. The CDR3, as DNA: TGTGCCAGCAGTGAAAACGGTTTTGGAAACACCATATATTTT. This codes for CASSENGFGNTIYF.